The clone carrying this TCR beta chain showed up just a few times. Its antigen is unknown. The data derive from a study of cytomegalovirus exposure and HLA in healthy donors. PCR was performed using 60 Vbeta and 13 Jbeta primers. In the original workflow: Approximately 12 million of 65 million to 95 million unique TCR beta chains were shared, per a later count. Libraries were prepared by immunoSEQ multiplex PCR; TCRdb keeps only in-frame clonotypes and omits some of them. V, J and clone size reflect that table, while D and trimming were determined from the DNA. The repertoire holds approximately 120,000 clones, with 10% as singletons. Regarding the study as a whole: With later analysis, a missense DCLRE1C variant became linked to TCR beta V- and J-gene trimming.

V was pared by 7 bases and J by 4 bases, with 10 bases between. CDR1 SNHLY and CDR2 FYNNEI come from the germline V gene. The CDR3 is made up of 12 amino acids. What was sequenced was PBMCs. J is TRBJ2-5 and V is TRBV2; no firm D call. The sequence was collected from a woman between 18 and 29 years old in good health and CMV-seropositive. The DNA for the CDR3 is TGTGCCAGCAAGGAAACGGGAGAGACCCAGTACTTC. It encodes CASKETGETQYF.